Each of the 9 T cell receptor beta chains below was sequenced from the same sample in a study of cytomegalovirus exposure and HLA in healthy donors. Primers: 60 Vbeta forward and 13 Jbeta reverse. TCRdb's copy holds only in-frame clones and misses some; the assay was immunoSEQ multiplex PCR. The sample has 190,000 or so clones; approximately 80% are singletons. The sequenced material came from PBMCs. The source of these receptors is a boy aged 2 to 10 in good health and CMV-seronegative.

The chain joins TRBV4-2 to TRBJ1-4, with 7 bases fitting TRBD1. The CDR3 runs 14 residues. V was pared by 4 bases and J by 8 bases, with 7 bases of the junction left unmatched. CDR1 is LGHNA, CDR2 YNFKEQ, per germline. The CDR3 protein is CASSPGGPGEKLFF. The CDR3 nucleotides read TGTGCCAGCAGCCCAGGGGGACCTGGGGAAAAACTGTTTTTT.

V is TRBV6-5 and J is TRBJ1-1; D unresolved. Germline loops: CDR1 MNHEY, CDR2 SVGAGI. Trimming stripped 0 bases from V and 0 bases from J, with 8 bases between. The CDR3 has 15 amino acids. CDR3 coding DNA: TGTGCCAGCAGTTACTCGGGAGTGGTGAACACTGAAGCTTTCTTT. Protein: CASSYSGVVNTEAFF.

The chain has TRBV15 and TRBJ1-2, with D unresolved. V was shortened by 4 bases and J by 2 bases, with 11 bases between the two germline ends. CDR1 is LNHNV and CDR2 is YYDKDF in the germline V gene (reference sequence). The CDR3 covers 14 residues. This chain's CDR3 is CATSIAAANYGYTF. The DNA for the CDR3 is TGTGCCACCAGCATAGCAGCAGCAAACTATGGCTACACCTTC.

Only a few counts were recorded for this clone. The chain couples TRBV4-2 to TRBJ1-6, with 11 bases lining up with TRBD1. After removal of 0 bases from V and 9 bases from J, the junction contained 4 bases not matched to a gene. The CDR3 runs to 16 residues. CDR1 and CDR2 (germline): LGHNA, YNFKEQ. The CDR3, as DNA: TGTGCCAGCAGCCAAGATGGAGGGACAGGGGGTTCACCCCTCCACTTT. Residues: CASSQDGGTGGSPLHF.

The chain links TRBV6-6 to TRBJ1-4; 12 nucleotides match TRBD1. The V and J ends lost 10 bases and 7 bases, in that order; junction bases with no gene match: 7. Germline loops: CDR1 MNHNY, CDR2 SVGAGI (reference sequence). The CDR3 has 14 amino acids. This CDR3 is CATTPGQGAEKLFF. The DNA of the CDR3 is TGTGCCACCACGCCGGGACAGGGGGCTGAAAAACTGTTTTTT.

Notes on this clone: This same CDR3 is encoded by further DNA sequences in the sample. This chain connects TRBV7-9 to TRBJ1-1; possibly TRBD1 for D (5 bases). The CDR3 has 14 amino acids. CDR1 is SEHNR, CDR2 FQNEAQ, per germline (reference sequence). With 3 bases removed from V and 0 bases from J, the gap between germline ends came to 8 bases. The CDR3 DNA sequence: TGTGCCAGCAGCTTGACAGCAATGAACACTGAAGCTTTCTTT. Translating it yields CASSLTAMNTEAFF.

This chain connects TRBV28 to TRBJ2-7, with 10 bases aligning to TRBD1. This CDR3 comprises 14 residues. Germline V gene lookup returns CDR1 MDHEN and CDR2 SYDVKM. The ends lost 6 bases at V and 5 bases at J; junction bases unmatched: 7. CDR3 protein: CASRGTGDRDEQYF. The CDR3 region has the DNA TGTGCCAGCAGAGGGACAGGGGACAGGGACGAGCAGTACTTC.

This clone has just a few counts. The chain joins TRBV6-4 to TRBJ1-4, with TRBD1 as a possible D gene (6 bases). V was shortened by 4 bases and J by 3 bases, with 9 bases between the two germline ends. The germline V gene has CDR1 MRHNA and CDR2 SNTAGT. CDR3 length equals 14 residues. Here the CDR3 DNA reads TGTGCCAGCAGTGGGGGGCTGTCTAATGAAAAACTGTTTTTT. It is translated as CASSGGLSNEKLFF.

Here the CDR3 DNA reads TGTGCCAGCAGCTCCGCAGGGCCGGCCGGGGAGCTGTTTTTT. Translated, it gives CASSSAGPAGELFF. The rearrangement joins TRBV27 to TRBJ2-2; maybe TRBD1 (5 bases). The CDR3 consists of 14 residues. From germline, CDR1 is MNHEY and CDR2 SMNVEV (reference sequence). V was clipped by 6 bases and J by 6 bases, with 14 bases between them.